These 21 T cell receptor beta chains share one sample of origin, sequenced in a study of CD8 T cells in acute hepatitis C reinfection. Time point of the sample: naive CD8 control sorted from an acute-time-point sample. Assay used: immunoSEQ multiplex PCR; TCRdb lists only in-frame clones, some missing. Among 30,000 to 45,000 clones listed, roughly 88% were seen once. Material for sequencing was naive CD8+ T cells from PBMCs. These receptors were obtained from a woman aged 18 to 35 who spontaneously cleared hepatitis C infection.

The V gene is TRBV7-9, the J gene TRBJ1-1, with D perhaps TRBD1 (5 bases). The germline V gene has CDR1 SEHNR and CDR2 FQNEAQ (reference sequence). The CDR3 is 13 amino acids. Trimming stripped 5 bases from V and 8 bases from J, with 15 bases between. The CDR3 sequence is CASSQIDSGEAFF. CDR3 DNA sequence: TGTGCCAGCAGCCAGATTGACAGCGGGGAAGCTTTCTTT. Drawing the rest from reference TRBV7-9 and TRBJ1-1, the complete variable domain is DTGVSQNPRHKITKRGQNVTFRCDPISEHNRLYWYRQTLGQGPEFLTYFQNEAQLEKSRLLSDRFSAERPKGSFSTLEIQRTEQGDSAMYLCASSQIDSGEAFFGQGTRLTVV.

The chain uses TRBV2 and TRBJ2-5, with D perhaps TRBD1 or TRBD2 (5 bases each). V lost 7 bases, J lost 7 bases, and 19 bases lay in between. The CDR3 loop spans 14 amino acids. The germline V gene encodes CDR1 SNHLY and CDR2 FYNNEI. In DNA, the CDR3 is TGTGCCAGCACCGTCGGGGACCCTATCGGGACCCAGTACTTC. Translating gives CASTVGDPIGTQYF.

This clone appeared once. The chain combines TRBV2 with TRBJ1-1, with TRBD1 matching 8 bases. There are 14 residues in the CDR3. J was trimmed by 0 bases and V by 8 bases; bases with no gene match: 5. The germline V gene encodes CDR1 SNHLY and CDR2 FYNNEI. This chain's CDR3 is CASWGDRMNTEAFF. CDR3 nucleotides: TGTGCCAGCTGGGGGGACAGGATGAACACTGAAGCTTTCTTT.

This clone was seen only a few times. The J gene is TRBJ1-2, the V gene TRBV5-4; 10 bases are shared with TRBD1. J was trimmed by 8 bases and V by 8 bases; bases with no gene match: 12. From germline, CDR1 is SGHNT and CDR2 YYREEE (reference sequence). CDR3 length equals 14 residues. In DNA, the CDR3 is TGTGCCAGTAGGCCCCAGGGGACAGGGGTCGGCTACACCTTC. Its translation: CASRPQGTGVGYTF.

The rearrangement links TRBV13 to TRBJ2-2, with 13 positions matching TRBD2. This CDR3 has 15 residues. With V trimmed by 7 bases and J by 7 bases, 6 bases remained unmatched. CDR1 PRHDT and CDR2 FYEKMQ come from the germline V gene (reference sequence). In DNA form, the CDR3 reads TGTGCCAGCACTGGGACTAGCGGGACCGGCGGGGAGCTGTTTTTT. It encodes CASTGTSGTGGELFF.

The chain recombines TRBV29-1 with TRBJ2-3; D is possibly TRBD2 (6 bases). Trimming removed 5 bases at V and 2 bases at J, with 17 bases between. The CDR3 is 15 residues long. Germline V lookup: CDR1 SQVTM, CDR2 ANQGSEA. The CDR3 nucleotides read TGCAGCGTTTGCCCCCTAGCGACTAACACAGATACGCAGTATTTT. It encodes CSVCPLATNTDTQYF.

V is TRBV6-1 and J is TRBJ2-1; D remains ambiguous. The germline CDR1 and CDR2 sequences are MNHNS and SASEGT. CDR3 length: 11 residues. Trimming stripped 5 bases from V and 9 bases from J, with 8 bases between. CDR3: CASSYESEQFF. The CDR3 DNA is TGTGCCAGCAGTTACGAAAGTGAGCAGTTCTTC.

The chain carries TRBV18 and TRBJ1-2, with D maybe TRBD1 (5 bases). Germline V lookup: CDR1 KGHSH, CDR2 LQKENI. Between the trimmed V and J ends, which lost 3 bases and 3 bases, there was a span of 11 bases. The CDR3 length is 14 residues. In DNA form, the CDR3 reads TGTGCCAGCTCACCCTCCTGGGGCGACTATGGCTACACCTTC. This codes for CASSPSWGDYGYTF. The full variable domain, its missing parts supplied by reference TRBV18 and TRBJ1-2, is NAGVMQNPRHLVRRRGQEARLRCSPMKGHSHVYWYRQLPEEGLKFMVYLQKENIIDESGMPKERFSAEFPKEGPSILRIQQVVRGDSAAYFCASSPSWGDYGYTFGSGTRLTVV.

The rearrangement uses TRBV11-2 and TRBJ1-5; D perhaps matches TRBD1 (5 bases). Germline V gene sequence: CDR1 SGHAT, CDR2 FQNNGV. This CDR3 is 15 amino acids long. V gave up 5 bases and J gave up 4 bases, with 15 bases separating them. CDR3 amino acids: CASSPGTLGNQPQHF. Written as DNA, the CDR3 is TGTGCCAGCAGCCCCGGGACCTTGGGGAATCAGCCCCAGCATTTT.

CDR3 protein: CASSLSPSGGGLYEQYF. DNA for the CDR3: TGTGCCAGCAGCTTATCCCCATCCGGTGGTGGCCTCTACGAGCAGTACTTC. This rearrangement joins TRBV7-6 to TRBJ2-7; no clear D gene. Germline CDR1 and CDR2: SGHVS and FNYEAQ. The V end lost 2 bases, the J end lost 3 bases, and 20 bases lay between the germline ends. The CDR3 spans 17 residues. Using reference TRBV7-6 and TRBJ2-7 for the parts outside the CDR3, the full variable domain is GAGVSQSPRYKVTKRGQDVALRCDPISGHVSLYWYRQALGQGPEFLTYFNYEAQQDKSGLPNDRFSAERPEGSISTLTIQRTEQRDSAMYRCASSLSPSGGGLYEQYFGPGTRLTVT.

J is TRBJ2-7 and V is TRBV19; D is ambiguous. Germline CDR1 reads LNHDA; CDR2 reads SQIVND (reference sequence). Trimming stripped 5 bases from V and 4 bases from J, with 6 bases between. The CDR3 has 11 amino acids. CDR3 coding DNA: TGTGCCAGTAGTTCGTTTTACGAGCAGTACTTC. It specifies CASSSFYEQYF. Full variable domain (missing parts from reference TRBV19 and TRBJ2-7): DGGITQSPKYLFRKEGQNVTLSCEQNLNHDAMYWYRQDPGQGLRLIYYSQIVNDFQKGDIAEGYSVSREKKESFPLTVTSAQKNPTAFYLCASSSFYEQYFGPGTRLTVT.

This chain links TRBV27 with TRBJ2-3; 10 bases align to TRBD2. J gave up 8 bases and V 4 bases, and 0 bases lay outside the gene matches. CDR3 length: 12 amino acids. Germline loops: CDR1 MNHEY, CDR2 SMNVEV (reference sequence). The CDR3 coding sequence is TGTGCCAGCAGTTGGACTAGCGGTACGCAGTATTTT. As protein: CASSWTSGTQYF.

The chain has TRBV4-2 and TRBJ2-7; 9 nucleotides agree with TRBD2. Looked up from germline, CDR1 is LGHNA and CDR2 is YNFKEQ. With V trimmed by 5 bases and J by 3 bases, 8 bases remained unmatched. The CDR3 sequence is 15 residues long. For the CDR3, the DNA is TGTGCCAGCAGCTACTATAGCGGGAGTAGCTACGAGCAGTACTTC. As protein: CASSYYSGSSYEQYF.

The V gene is TRBV19, the J gene TRBJ2-3, with 7 positions matching TRBD2. CDR3 length equals 17 residues. The V gene's germline CDR1 is LNHDA and CDR2 SQIVND (reference sequence). Losses at the gene ends were 4 bases for V and 2 bases for J; bases not matched to a gene: 12. Here the CDR3 reads CASSTRGGLDYTDTQYF. The DNA for the CDR3 is TGTGCCAGTAGTACCCGAGGCGGACTAGACTACACAGATACGCAGTATTTT.

The gene calls are TRBV6-5 and TRBJ2-7; 11 bases are a match to TRBD2. The CDR3 sequence is 16 residues long. From germline, CDR1 is MNHEY and CDR2 SVGAGI. After removal of 0 bases from V and 2 bases from J, the junction contained 3 bases not matched to a gene. The CDR3, as DNA: TGTGCCAGCAGTTACTCGGTAGCGGGAGGGCCCTACGAGCAGTACTTC. Translated, it gives CASSYSVAGGPYEQYF.

The chain joins TRBV7-6 to TRBJ2-2, with D perhaps matching TRBD1 or TRBD2 (5 bases each). The CDR3 loop spans 19 amino acids. Looked up from germline, CDR1 is SGHVS and CDR2 is FNYEAQ. Trimming pared 0 bases from V and 3 bases from J, leaving 20 bases between. The CDR3 loop reads CASSLADTLFGGDTGELFF. The CDR3 bases are TGTGCCAGCAGCTTAGCGGACACCTTGTTTGGGGGAGACACCGGGGAGCTGTTTTTT.

In its sample, this clone was seen once. The V gene is TRBV10-2, the J gene TRBJ2-3, with a tentative D call TRBD2 (5 bases). Germline CDR1 is WSHSY and CDR2 is SAAADI. CDR3 length: 14 amino acids. V lost 5 bases and J 0 bases, leaving 9 bases between the germline ends. The CDR3 DNA reads TGCGCCAGCAGTTTGGAGGCGAGCACAGATACGCAGTATTTT. Translated: CASSLEASTDTQYF.

This chain links TRBV5-4 with TRBJ1-2; unclear D gene. The CDR3 totals 11 residues. Germline assignment: CDR1 SGHNT and CDR2 YYREEE (reference sequence). Between the trimmed V and J ends, which lost 3 bases and 2 bases, there was a span of 2 bases. The chain's CDR3 is CASSWNYGYTF. CDR3 sequence (DNA): TGTGCCAGCAGCTGGAACTATGGCTACACCTTC.

V is TRBV7-9 and J is TRBJ2-7; possible D gene TRBD1, 5 bases. Trimming took off 5 bases at V and 7 bases at J, with 12 bases between the two ends. Germline V CDR1 and CDR2: SEHNR, FQNEAQ (reference sequence). The CDR3 is 12 amino acids. The DNA of the CDR3 is TGTGCCAGCAGCACCAAAACAGGAGAGCAGTACTTC. Protein sequence: CASSTKTGEQYF.

This chain uses TRBV19 with TRBJ2-1; D perhaps matches TRBD1 (7 bases). Germline assignment: CDR1 LNHDA and CDR2 SQIVND (reference sequence). There are 15 residues in the CDR3. V lost 3 bases and J lost 4, with 13 bases in between. CDR3 sequence (DNA): TGTGCCAGTAGTATTGTCCAGGGGGGATACAATGAGCAGTTCTTC. It translates to CASSIVQGGYNEQFF.

This clone was picked up one time. The chain is built from TRBV15 and TRBJ2-1; the match to TRBD2 covers 8 bases. The CDR3 has 15 amino acids. With V trimmed by 4 bases and J by 6 bases, 8 bases remained unmatched. From germline, CDR1 is LNHNV and CDR2 YYDKDF (reference sequence). CDR3 nucleotides: TGTGCCACCAGCAAGCAGCGGGAGATGTTCAATGAGCAGTTCTTC. It yields the protein CATSKQREMFNEQFF.